The subject of this entry is one T cell receptor beta chain. The clone's antigen remains unknown. No much larger clonotype is one base removed from it; base qualities were not supplied. According to the germline V gene, CDR1 reads MNHEY and CDR2 reads SVGAGI. The trim is 2 bases for V and 7 bases for J, with a gap of 9 bases between the germline ends. Counted from cysteine to phenylalanine, this CDR3 has 13 amino acids. The retained sequence is limited to the CDR3, 39 bases, with the frame set at the first base. A second Seattle source provided samples from volunteer blood donors who had recovered from COVID-19. Whole blood was collected in K2EDTA tubes by collaborating institutions according to the institutions' own protocols. For TCRbeta analysis, collaborator samples were shipped as frozen whole blood, as isolated PBMCs, or as DNA extracted from either sample type. This record comes from a study of blood T cell repertoires in COVID-19 (dated by TCRdb to 2020 to 2022). Describing the broader study: The collaborator samples originated in the United States, Italy and Spain and spanned the acute and convalescent phases of COVID-19. Deeply sampled blood TCRbeta repertoires from subjects exposed to, actively infected with, or recovered from COVID-19 were included in the dataset. The repertoires were made available in a free public database intended to serve as a resource for research on the immune response to SARS-CoV-2. Where HLA class I and class II types were available, the types were taken from metadata supplied by the sample provider, not from assay-based typing. A de-identified subject ID, COVID-19 status, age in years and sex were almost always included in the sample metadata. The prospective study material was composed of cDNA or gDNA derived from T cells, B-cell-depleted T cells, or PBMCs. The samples were drawn from two sources: the first 160 participants of the ongoing ImmuneRACE study, and 1,254 subjects contributed by 6 global collaborators.

The immunoSEQ Assay, a bias-controlled multiplex PCR, was used to amplify TCRbeta CDR3 regions from genomic DNA. For the original study's pipeline: The number of nucleated cells in each sample was estimated by amplification of reference gene primers within the assay. To quantify the absolute abundance of each unique TCRbeta CDR3 rearrangement, sequence reads were collapsed and filtered. For each sample, productive Simpson clonality was calculated as the square root of Simpson's diversity index over productive rearrangements. Imported from immuneACCESS, the table was reduced by TCRdb to in-frame sequences with V and J called. These copies leave out some clones; in studies compared against another copy, an unresolved V gene accounts for under half, and the cause of the remainder is not known. For V, J and clone size, that table is used; D and trimming come from the DNA. This sample has 150,000 or so clones in its table, and 84% of those were observed once. The top ten hold 6% to 9% of the sample.

Broader findings and caveats from the paper: Clinical and demographic metadata were provided uncurated, with the amount varying by source and participant.

The rearrangement combines TRBV6-5 with TRBJ1-5; the D segment could be TRBD1, given 5 matching bases. The sample comprised peripheral blood. This TCR came from a man aged 35 to 55 who had recovered from COVID-19. The CDR3 has the sequence CASSYRRGQPQHF. In nucleotides, the sequence is TGTGCCAGCAGTTACAGGAGGGGACAGCCCCAGCATTTT.